This entry lists 19 T cell receptor beta chains sequenced from one sample in a study of OX40 agonist ivuxolimab in advanced cancers. The protocol was immunoSEQ multiplex PCR, while the TCRdb copy is restricted to in-frame clones and leaves out a portion. The sample includes over 150,000 clones, 94% of them seen just once. Sequencing used CD4+ or CD8+ T cells sorted from blood, obtained in a trial of the OX40 agonist ivuxolimab. These receptors all come from an adult with an advanced solid tumor such as melanoma, head and neck, liver or kidney cancer.

V and J are TRBV7-9 and TRBJ2-5, with D unclear. Between the trimmed V and J ends, which lost 4 bases and 5 bases, there was a span of 14 bases. The CDR3 covers 14 residues. Germline assignment: CDR1 SEHNR and CDR2 FQNEAQ (reference sequence). The CDR3 nucleotides are TGTGCCAGCAGCTCTAAGAAGGGATTGGAGACCCAGTACTTC. It translates to CASSSKKGLETQYF.

This chain joins TRBV28 and TRBJ2-1; no clear D. Trimming took off 3 bases at V and 9 bases at J, with 12 bases between the two ends. Germline CDR1 reads MDHEN; CDR2 reads SYDVKM. The CDR3 extends over 13 amino acids. CDR3 coding DNA: TGTGCCAGCAGTTTTGGGGTCTGGGTTGAGCAGTTCTTC. Its translation: CASSFGVWVEQFF.

J is TRBJ2-3 and V is TRBV6-6, with D unresolved. CDR1 MNHNY and CDR2 SVGAGI come from the germline V gene (reference sequence). Trimming removed 6 bases at V and 2 bases at J, with 12 bases between. The CDR3 is 14 residues long. Here the CDR3 DNA reads TGTGCCAGCAGGAACGACCCGCTCACAGATACGCAGTATTTT. Translated, it gives CASRNDPLTDTQYF.

V usage is TRBV7-2 and J usage is TRBJ1-2; D is perhaps TRBD1 (5 bases). Germline loops: CDR1 SGHTA, CDR2 FQGNSA. The CDR3 loop spans 16 amino acids. V was clipped by 5 bases and J by 0 bases, with 16 bases between them. The CDR3 DNA sequence: TGTGCCAGCAGCATCAGAGGGACGGGCCCTAACTATGGCTACACCTTC. This codes for CASSIRGTGPNYGYTF.

The genes are TRBV6-5 and TRBJ1-1; D unresolved. The CDR3 totals 12 residues. The germline V gene encodes CDR1 MNHEY and CDR2 SVGAGI. V lost 6 bases and J 11 bases, leaving 16 bases between the germline ends. This chain's CDR3 is CASRSGSTWAFF. The DNA for the CDR3 is TGTGCCAGCAGAAGCGGGAGTACTTGGGCTTTCTTT.

The chain carries TRBV2 and TRBJ1-2; 8 bases match TRBD1. With V trimmed by 6 bases and J by 8 bases, 14 bases remained unmatched. Looked up from germline, CDR1 is SNHLY and CDR2 is FYNNEI. The CDR3 is 15 amino acids. CDR3 in DNA: TGTGCCAGCAGACCCCTCCCCAGGGGGCGGGAGGGCTACACCTTC. Its protein is CASRPLPRGREGYTF.

The V gene is TRBV5-1, the J gene TRBJ2-2; D may be TRBD1 or TRBD2 (6 bases each). The V gene lost 4 bases and the J gene lost 6 bases, with 16 bases spanning the gap. CDR1 is SGHRS and CDR2 is YFSETQ in the germline V gene. The CDR3 totals 15 residues. This CDR3 reads CASSHLQGGAGELFF. The CDR3 DNA reads TGCGCCAGCAGCCACCTACAGGGCGGGGCCGGGGAGCTGTTTTTT.

The chain recombines TRBV6-5 with TRBJ1-5; D might be TRBD1 (5 bases). The CDR3 is 13 residues long. V dropped 10 bases and J dropped 1 base, with 11 bases sitting between them. The germline CDR1 and CDR2 sequences are MNHEY and SVGAGI. The CDR3 nucleotides are TGTGCCACCCGGGGGACCAGCAATCAGCCCCAGCATTTT. Translated: CATRGTSNQPQHF.

The rearrangement uses TRBV9 and TRBJ2-2; D is unclear. The CDR3 totals 15 residues. Germline V lookup: CDR1 SGDLS, CDR2 YYNGEE. Trimming took off 0 bases at V and 6 bases at J, with 12 bases between the two ends. The CDR3 DNA is TGTGCCAGCAGCGTAGGAATAGAAGTGGCCGGGGAGCTGTTTTTT. Encoded protein: CASSVGIEVAGELFF.

V and J are TRBV5-1 and TRBJ2-1, with D possibly being TRBD1 or TRBD2 (5 bases each). The germline V gene has CDR1 SGHRS and CDR2 YFSETQ. Trimming took 4 bases from V and 6 from J, leaving 23 bases between them. This CDR3 has 17 amino acids. CDR3 DNA sequence: TGCGCCAGCAGCCCATGGACCCTCGGGGCCTACCCCAATGAGCAGTTCTTC. Amino acid sequence: CASSPWTLGAYPNEQFF.

The chain has TRBV28 and TRBJ2-7; possibly TRBD2 for D (5 bases). Trimming removed 6 bases from V and 2 bases from J, with 8 bases in between. Germline CDR1 MDHEN, CDR2 SYDVKM. The CDR3 is made up of 12 amino acids. CDR3 protein: CASRREPYEQYF. The CDR3 coding sequence is TGTGCCAGCAGGAGGGAACCCTACGAGCAGTACTTC.

The rearrangement joins TRBV21-1 to TRBJ1-4. TRBV21-1 is designated a pseudogene. The CDR3 contains 16 residues. In nucleotides, the CDR3 is TGTGCCAGCAGCAAAAGGTCTAAGGCCCTTAATGAAAAACTGTTTTTT. Protein product: CASSKRSKALNEKLFF.

The chain links TRBV28 to TRBJ2-5, with TRBD2 as a possible D gene (5 bases). The germline V gene encodes CDR1 MDHEN and CDR2 SYDVKM. V was cut by 2 bases and J by 4 bases, with 14 bases left in between. The CDR3 length is 15 residues. Here the CDR3 DNA reads TGTGCCAGCAGTTTAGATTTTGTGGGAGTAGAGACCCAGTACTTC. It yields the protein CASSLDFVGVETQYF.

This clone was counted a single time. This sequence joins TRBV29-1 and TRBJ2-7; 7 bases map to TRBD2. With 4 bases clipped from V and 0 bases from J, the junction kept 6 bases outside the gene matches. The CDR3 contains 14 residues. CDR1 and CDR2 (germline): SQVTM, ANQGSEA. The CDR3 nucleotides read TGCAGCGTTGGGACTAGATTGGCCTCCTACGAGCAGTACTTC. Translation gives CSVGTRLASYEQYF.

This clone has just one count. CDR3 DNA: TGTGCCAGCAGCTTGGTTCGGGGGTCGAACACCGGGGAGCTGTTTTTT. Translated: CASSLVRGSNTGELFF. The gene calls are TRBV7-8 and TRBJ2-2; possibly TRBD2 for D (6 bases). There are 16 residues in the CDR3. V was clipped by 3 bases and J by 0 bases, with 11 bases between them. Germline lookup yields CDR1 SGHVS and CDR2 FQNEAQ. Full variable domain (rest looked up from reference TRBV7-8 and TRBJ2-2): GAGVSQSPRYKVAKRGQDVALRCDPISGHVSLFWYQQALGQGPEFLTYFQNEAQLDKSGLPSDRFFAERPEGSVSTLKIQRTQQEDSAVYLCASSLVRGSNTGELFFGEGSRLTVL.

This chain connects TRBV11-2 to TRBJ1-1, with D hard to call. Trimming stripped 5 bases from V and 0 bases from J, with 13 bases between. This CDR3 has 15 amino acids. From germline, CDR1 is SGHAT and CDR2 FQNNGV. DNA of the CDR3: TGTGCCAGCAGCCCCGGGAGGGTTCTGAACACTGAAGCTTTCTTT. Protein: CASSPGRVLNTEAFF.

J is TRBJ2-7 and V is TRBV4-1, with 8 bases lining up with TRBD2. There are 15 residues in the CDR3. The V gene's germline CDR1 is MGHRA and CDR2 YSYEKL. V dropped 0 bases and J dropped 5; count of bases not matched to a gene: 6. The CDR3 here is CASSQDTGGWDEQYF. The CDR3 DNA is TGCGCCAGCAGCCAAGACACGGGAGGGTGGGACGAGCAGTACTTC.

This chain joins TRBV5-1 and TRBJ1-1; D is unresolved. CDR1 is SGHRS, CDR2 YFSETQ, per germline. The CDR3 is 15 amino acids. The ends were cut back, 4 bases at V and 1 base at J, with 14 bases in the middle. The CDR3: CASSPPVEWNTEAFF. As DNA, the CDR3 is TGCGCCAGCAGCCCGCCCGTGGAGTGGAACACTGAAGCTTTCTTT.

The chain joins TRBV29-1 to TRBJ2-7, with D unresolved. CDR1 is SQVTM, CDR2 ANQGSEA, per germline. Trimming took 5 bases from V and 5 from J, leaving 7 bases between them. The CDR3 loop spans 10 amino acids. CDR3 region: CSVYGNEQYF. The CDR3, as DNA: TGCAGCGTTTATGGGAACGAGCAGTACTTC.